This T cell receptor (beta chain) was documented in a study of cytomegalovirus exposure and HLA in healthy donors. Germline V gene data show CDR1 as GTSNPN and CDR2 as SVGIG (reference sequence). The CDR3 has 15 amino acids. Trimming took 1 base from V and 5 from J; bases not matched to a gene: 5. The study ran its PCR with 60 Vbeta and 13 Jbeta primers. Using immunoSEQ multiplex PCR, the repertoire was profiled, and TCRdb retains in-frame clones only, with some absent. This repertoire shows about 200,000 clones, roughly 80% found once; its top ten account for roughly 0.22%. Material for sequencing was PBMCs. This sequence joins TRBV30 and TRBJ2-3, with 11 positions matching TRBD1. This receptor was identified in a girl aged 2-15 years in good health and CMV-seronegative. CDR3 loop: CAWSAGQGAIDTQYF. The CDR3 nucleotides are TGTGCCTGGAGTGCAGGACAGGGGGCTATAGATACGCAGTATTTT.